This is a list of T cell receptor beta chains from one sample in a study of T cell clonotyping in hematopoietic cell transplantation. Libraries were prepared by immunoSEQ multiplex PCR; TCRdb keeps only in-frame clonotypes and omits some of them. The table records about 10,000 clones, about nine tenths of them present only once. Here the sequenced sample was peripheral blood mononuclear cells, taken before stem cell transplant. The receptors come from a woman between 45 and 65 years old with chronic myeloid leukemia. Some clones in this sample may be carry-over from other donors' samples. The CDR3 runs from the conserved cysteine through the conserved F or W. The order of the fields is D gene, clone size, V gene, J gene, CDR3 DNA, CDR3 protein. The D gene is left open where the match is weak. Clone sizes are given selectively: once, few, many, or a class where the clone is expanded.

D: .
size: few
V: TRBV5-5
J: TRBJ2-5
DNA: TGTGCCAGCAGCTTGGGTCAAGGGAAGGAGACCCAGTACTTC
CDR3: CASSLGQGKETQYF

D: .
size: .
V: TRBV19
J: TRBJ2-2
DNA: TGTGCCAGTCGGACAGAAAGCGCGAACACCGGGGAGCTGTTTTTT
CDR3: CASRTESANTGELFF

D: TRBD1
size: .
V: TRBV4-1
J: TRBJ1-1
DNA: TGCGCCAGCAGCCAAGAAGGAACAGGGGGCCGAGAAGCTTTCTTT
CDR3: CASSQEGTGGREAFF

D: TRBD1
size: .
V: TRBV7-9
J: TRBJ1-2
DNA: TGTGCCAGCAGCCGGGACAGGGAAAACTATGGCTACACCTTC
CDR3: CASSRDRENYGYTF

D: .
size: .
V: TRBV4-2
J: TRBJ2-3
DNA: TGTGCCAGCAGCCAATCTAGCGCGAGCACAGATACGCAGTATTTT
CDR3: CASSQSSASTDTQYF

D: .
size: .
V: TRBV9
J: TRBJ1-2
DNA: TGTGCCAGCAGCGCTCAGACAGGACCCTATGGCTACACCTTC
CDR3: CASSAQTGPYGYTF

D: .
size: .
V: TRBV2
J: TRBJ1-1
DNA: TGTGCCAGCAGTGAAACTTTGAACAGTAAAGCTTTCTTT
CDR3: CASSETLNSKAFF

D: .
size: .
V: TRBV21-1
J: TRBJ2-3
DNA: TGTGCCAGCAGCAAAAGGGGACTAGCCCGGGGCACAGATACGCAGTATTTT
CDR3: CASSKRGLARGTDTQYF

D: TRBD1
size: few
V: TRBV7-2
J: TRBJ1-2
DNA: TGTGCCAGCAGCTTACGTGGCGATAACAGGGGTGGCTACACCTTC
CDR3: CASSLRGDNRGGYTF

D: .
size: .
V: TRBV19
J: TRBJ1-2
DNA: TGTGCCAGTAGTCCAGAGGGGGTCTATGGCTACACCTTC
CDR3: CASSPEGVYGYTF

D: .
size: few
V: TRBV19
J: TRBJ2-3
DNA: TGTGCCAGTAGTATGGGCCAGGTAAAGACAGATACGCAGTATTTT
CDR3: CASSMGQVKTDTQYF

D: TRBD2
size: once
V: TRBV4-1
J: TRBJ2-1
DNA: TGCGCCAGCAGCCAACGCGGACTAGCGGAACCCAATGAGCAGTTCTTC
CDR3: CASSQRGLAEPNEQFF

D: .
size: .
V: TRBV5-6
J: TRBJ2-7
DNA: TGTGCCAGCAGCTGGATGCAGGGCCCCTACGAGCAGTACTTC
CDR3: CASSWMQGPYEQYF

D: TRBD1
size: .
V: TRBV18
J: TRBJ2-7
DNA: TGTGCCAGCTCACGACAGGGGGCCTACGAGCAGTACTTC
CDR3: CASSRQGAYEQYF

D: .
size: .
V: TRBV7-6
J: TRBJ2-3
DNA: TGTGCCAGCAGCCCGGGCACAGATACGCAGTATTTT
CDR3: CASSPGTDTQYF

D: TRBD1
size: .
V: TRBV5-8
J: TRBJ1-2
DNA: TGTGCCAGCAGCAGAGGACAGGAGGGCTATGGCTACACCTTC
CDR3: CASSRGQEGYGYTF

D: TRBD2
size: .
V: TRBV4-1
J: TRBJ2-1
DNA: TGCGCCAGCAGCCAAGATGCGGGGGACCCTTTCAATGAGCAGTTCTTC
CDR3: CASSQDAGDPFNEQFF

D: .
size: once
V: TRBV29-1
J: TRBJ1-5
DNA: TGCAGCGTAACAAACGGAGGGAATCAGCCCCAGCATTTT
CDR3: CSVTNGGNQPQHF

D: .
size: .
V: TRBV15
J: TRBJ2-1
DNA: TGTGCCACCAGCAGATATGACCAAACCTACAATGAGCAGTTCTTC
CDR3: CATSRYDQTYNEQFF

D: .
size: .
V: TRBV5-3
J: TRBJ2-7
DNA: TGTGCCAGAAGCTTGGTGCCTACACGGGGCGCGCAGTACTTC
CDR3: CARSLVPTRGAQYF

D: .
size: .
V: TRBV6-1
J: TRBJ1-1
DNA: TGTGCCAGCAGTCCCGAGGGGGGGATCACTGAAGCTTTCTTT
CDR3: CASSPEGGITEAFF

D: .
size: .
V: TRBV7-6
J: TRBJ2-7
DNA: TGTGCCAGCAGCTTAGACGATCCGGGCAGGAGTAACTACGAGCAGTACTTC
CDR3: CASSLDDPGRSNYEQYF

D: TRBD2
size: .
V: TRBV19
J: TRBJ2-7
DNA: TGTGCCAGTAGTATAGATCGGACTAGCAGCGAGCAGTACTTC
CDR3: CASSIDRTSSEQYF

D: TRBD2
size: .
V: TRBV5-1
J: TRBJ2-7
DNA: TGCGCCAGCAGCTTATCTAGCGGGAGGGACGAGCAGTACTTC
CDR3: CASSLSSGRDEQYF

D: TRBD1
size: .
V: TRBV5-1
J: TRBJ1-2
DNA: TGCGCCAGCAGCGTGACAGGGGGCGTACTCTATGGCTACACCTTC
CDR3: CASSVTGGVLYGYTF

D: .
size: .
V: TRBV5-4
J: TRBJ1-1
DNA: TGTGCCAGCAGCTTGCGGGGGGCATGGAACACTGAAGCTTTCTTT
CDR3: CASSLRGAWNTEAFF

D: .
size: .
V: TRBV5-1
J: TRBJ1-2
DNA: TGCGCCAGCAGCCGGGGGGTAAACTATGGCTACACCTTC
CDR3: CASSRGVNYGYTF

D: .
size: .
V: TRBV7-9
J: TRBJ1-3
DNA: TGTGCCAGCAGCTTATCGCAGGGTGTAAACACCATATATTTT
CDR3: CASSLSQGVNTIYF

D: .
size: .
V: TRBV27
J: TRBJ2-7
DNA: TGTGCCAGCAGTTCCGGGACCGCCCCCTTAGGCGAGCAGTACTTC
CDR3: CASSSGTAPLGEQYF

D: .
size: .
V: TRBV28
J: TRBJ1-5
DNA: TGTGCCAGCAGCTCCGCTCCAACGGTACTTAGCAATCAGCCCCAGCATTTT
CDR3: CASSSAPTVLSNQPQHF

D: .
size: .
V: TRBV7-2
J: TRBJ1-5
DNA: TGTGCCAGCAGCGTAACCGGGAACCAGCCCCAGCATTTT
CDR3: CASSVTGNQPQHF

D: TRBD1
size: .
V: TRBV6-1
J: TRBJ2-7
DNA: TGTGCCAGTGGACAGGGTGCTTCCTACGAGCAGTACTTC
CDR3: CASGQGASYEQYF

D: .
size: once
V: TRBV10-2
J: TRBJ2-7
DNA: TGCGCCAGCAGTGAGGGGTACGAGCAGTACTTC
CDR3: CASSEGYEQYF

D: TRBD2
size: .
V: TRBV14
J: TRBJ2-1
DNA: TGTGCCAGCAGCCAAGATACCCTCCTAGCGGGAGGGGGCAATGAGCAGTTCTTC
CDR3: CASSQDTLLAGGGNEQFF

D: .
size: .
V: TRBV6-1
J: TRBJ1-2
DNA: TGTGCCAGCAGTGATACAGGACCCCATGGCTACACCTTC
CDR3: CASSDTGPHGYTF

D: TRBD1
size: .
V: TRBV28
J: TRBJ1-5
DNA: TGTGCCAGCCTGACCACAGGGGATCCTCAGCCCCAGCATTTT
CDR3: CASLTTGDPQPQHF

D: TRBD1
size: .
V: TRBV10-1
J: TRBJ2-7
DNA: TGCGCCAGCAGTGAGTCCCACAGGGGCCACGAGCAGTACTTC
CDR3: CASSESHRGHEQYF

D: .
size: .
V: TRBV7-6
J: TRBJ2-7
DNA: TGTGCCAGCAGCTTAGACTCCTTAACCTACGAGCAGTACTTC
CDR3: CASSLDSLTYEQYF

D: .
size: .
V: TRBV7-8
J: TRBJ1-2
DNA: TGTGCCAGCAGCTTAGGTGTCAGAGAATCTAACTATGGCTACACCTTC
CDR3: CASSLGVRESNYGYTF

D: TRBD2
size: .
V: TRBV6-1
J: TRBJ2-3
DNA: TGTGCCAGCAGTTTTAGCGGGAGTGTCGCAGATACGCAGTATTTT
CDR3: CASSFSGSVADTQYF

D: .
size: .
V: TRBV28
J: TRBJ2-1
DNA: TGTGCCAGCTCGACTTCTGAAAGCTCCTACAATGAGCAGTTCTTC
CDR3: CASSTSESSYNEQFF

D: .
size: .
V: TRBV2
J: TRBJ2-7
DNA: TGTGCCAGCAGTGAAAGGGCAGCCCATAATAACTACGAGCAGTACTTC
CDR3: CASSERAAHNNYEQYF

D: .
size: once
V: TRBV11-2
J: TRBJ2-5
DNA: TGTGCCAGCAGCGATCTAGCGTCCTCGCGGACCCAGTACTTC
CDR3: CASSDLASSRTQYF

D: .
size: .
V: TRBV18
J: TRBJ2-5
DNA: TGTGCCAGCTCACGGGGGGCCGGCGAGACCCAGTACTTC
CDR3: CASSRGAGETQYF

D: TRBD1
size: .
V: TRBV30
J: TRBJ1-1
DNA: TGTGCCTGGGGGACAGGGATAAACACTGAAGCTTTCTTT
CDR3: CAWGTGINTEAFF

D: TRBD2
size: .
V: TRBV29-1
J: TRBJ2-2
DNA: TGCAGCGTTGAGACTAGCGGGATTAGCGGGGAGCTGTTTTTT
CDR3: CSVETSGISGELFF

D: TRBD1
size: .
V: TRBV2
J: TRBJ1-5
DNA: TGTGCCAGCAGTGCCCCGGGGGGGACAGGGGGGTTATCTCAGCCCCAGCATTTT
CDR3: CASSAPGGTGGLSQPQHF

D: TRBD1
size: once
V: TRBV11-2
J: TRBJ2-7
DNA: TGTGCCAGCAGTTTAGGGACAGGATCCTACGAGCAGTACTTC
CDR3: CASSLGTGSYEQYF

D: TRBD1
size: .
V: TRBV5-6
J: TRBJ2-7
DNA: TGTGCCAGCAGCCTAAAACCGGGACAGCGCTACGAGCAGTACTTC
CDR3: CASSLKPGQRYEQYF

D: TRBD2
size: .
V: TRBV4-2
J: TRBJ2-3
DNA: TGTGCCAGCAGCCAAGAGACGACTAGCGGGAGATTGCATACGCAGTATTTT
CDR3: CASSQETTSGRLHTQYF

D: .
size: .
V: TRBV7-9
J: TRBJ2-7
DNA: TGTGCCAGCAGCTTAGGGTGGGATTCCTACGAGCAGTACTTC
CDR3: CASSLGWDSYEQYF